This is a list of T cell receptor beta chains from one sample in a study of blood T cells in healthy people across ages. TCRdb independently ran MiXCR on the 5' RACE reads; one entry per CDR3 protein. The data show hundreds of thousands of distinct CDR3 sequences, with around 48% seen just once and around an eighth held by the top ten. Input material: blood. All receptors come from a man aged 25-45 years in good health. The CDR3 runs from the conserved cysteine through the conserved F or W. A D gene is named only where the DNA matches it firmly. Clone size is shown for a subset of rows, as once, few, many or a class of expanded clone.

j_gene: TRBJ2-7; v_gene: TRBV29-1; abundance: .; d_gene: .; CDR3nt: TGCAGCGTTGAAACATATTCGCTGGCCGGAAGCTCCTACAATGAGCAGTACTTC; CDR3aa: CSVETYSLAGSSYNEQYF
j_gene: TRBJ2-3; v_gene: TRBV15; abundance: .; d_gene: TRBD2; CDR3nt: TGTGCCACCAGGAGCGGGGGACGAGGTACAGATACGCAGTATTTT; CDR3aa: CATRSGGRGTDTQYF
j_gene: TRBJ2-1; v_gene: TRBV7-9; abundance: .; d_gene: TRBD1; CDR3nt: TGTGCCAGCAGCGCCCGGGACAGCTTCCAAGAGACCCAGTTCTTC; CDR3aa: CASSARDSFQETQFF
j_gene: TRBJ1-1; v_gene: TRBV2; abundance: .; d_gene: .; CDR3nt: TGTGCCAGCAGCGTCATGGGGGGCACTGAAGCTTTCTTT; CDR3aa: CASSVMGGTEAFF
j_gene: TRBJ2-7; v_gene: TRBV7-2; abundance: .; d_gene: TRBD2; CDR3nt: TGTGCCAGCAGCTTAGGCTGGGGGGAGGGCTACGAGCAGTACTTC; CDR3aa: CASSLGWGEGYEQYF
j_gene: TRBJ2-7; v_gene: TRBV4-2; abundance: few; d_gene: .; CDR3nt: TGTGCCAGCAGCCAAGAAGGGGGGTACCCCTACGAGCAGTACTTC; CDR3aa: CASSQEGGYPYEQYF
j_gene: TRBJ1-6; v_gene: TRBV28; abundance: .; d_gene: .; CDR3nt: TGTGCCAGCAGTTTCTTGGCAACCGGCATGAATTCACCCCTCCACTTT; CDR3aa: CASSFLATGMNSPLHF
j_gene: TRBJ2-1; v_gene: TRBV7-9; abundance: .; d_gene: .; CDR3nt: TGTGCCAGCAGCTCCGCGCTGATCCCCTACAATGAGCAGTTCTTC; CDR3aa: CASSSALIPYNEQFF
j_gene: TRBJ2-5; v_gene: TRBV20-1; abundance: .; d_gene: .; CDR3nt: TGCAGTGCTAGAGTGGACCCGGAGACCCAGTACTTC; CDR3aa: CSARVDPETQYF
j_gene: TRBJ1-2; v_gene: TRBV6-2/TRBV6-3; abundance: few; d_gene: .; CDR3nt: TGTGCCAGCAGTTGGTCGAGGGAAGATGGCTACACCTTC; CDR3aa: CASSWSREDGYTF
j_gene: TRBJ1-2; v_gene: TRBV28; abundance: .; d_gene: .; CDR3nt: TGTGCCAGCAGTTTAGAGGGATATGGGGGCTATGGCTACACCTTC; CDR3aa: CASSLEGYGGYGYTF
j_gene: TRBJ1-1; v_gene: TRBV5-1; abundance: .; d_gene: .; CDR3nt: TGCGCCAGCAGCCCGGGGGACCGAGGGAGGACTGAAGCTTTCTTT; CDR3aa: CASSPGDRGRTEAFF
j_gene: TRBJ1-1; v_gene: TRBV7-2; abundance: .; d_gene: .; CDR3nt: TGTGCCAGCAGCGTACCCGGACCAAGTGAAGCTTTCTTT; CDR3aa: CASSVPGPSEAFF
j_gene: TRBJ2-5; v_gene: TRBV7-7; abundance: few; d_gene: TRBD2; CDR3nt: TGTGCTAGCAGCTTAGAAGGACTAGCTCCAGAGACCCAGTACTTC; CDR3aa: CASSLEGLAPETQYF
j_gene: TRBJ2-1; v_gene: TRBV20-1; abundance: once; d_gene: .; CDR3nt: TGCAGTGCTTTCGATCGGGGCAGGGGAGGCTACAATGAGCAGTTCTTC; CDR3aa: CSAFDRGRGGYNEQFF
j_gene: TRBJ2-6; v_gene: TRBV4-3; abundance: .; d_gene: .; CDR3nt: TGCGCCAGCAGCCAAGAGGGCCCTTTACCCCCTTCCTCTGGGGCCAACGTCCTGACTTTC; CDR3aa: CASSQEGPLPPSSGANVLTF
j_gene: TRBJ2-3; v_gene: TRBV9; abundance: few; d_gene: TRBD2; CDR3nt: TGTGCCAGCAGCGTAGAGGGACTACGCACAGATACGCAGTATTTT; CDR3aa: CASSVEGLRTDTQYF
j_gene: TRBJ2-1; v_gene: TRBV25-1; abundance: .; d_gene: .; CDR3nt: TGTGCCAGCAGTGAATATTTAGGGTCCGTCGAGTTCTTC; CDR3aa: CASSEYLGSVEFF
j_gene: TRBJ2-3; v_gene: TRBV12-3/TRBV12-4; abundance: .; d_gene: .; CDR3nt: TGTGCCAGCAGCGCCAGCACAGATATGCAGTATTTT; CDR3aa: CASSASTDMQYF
j_gene: TRBJ1-2; v_gene: TRBV29-1; abundance: .; d_gene: .; CDR3nt: TGCAGCGTTGAAACTGGGACGTCTCCTAACTATGGCTACACCTTC; CDR3aa: CSVETGTSPNYGYTF
j_gene: TRBJ2-1; v_gene: TRBV4-3; abundance: few; d_gene: .; CDR3nt: TGCGCCAGCAGCCAAGAAGTGTTAAAGGGTTGGCGGACGTCCTACAATGAGCAGTTCTTC; CDR3aa: CASSQEVLKGWRTSYNEQFF
j_gene: TRBJ2-3; v_gene: TRBV30; abundance: .; d_gene: .; CDR3nt: TGTGCCTTAAATTGGGCCTCGGGAGATACGCAGTATTTT; CDR3aa: CALNWASGDTQYF
j_gene: TRBJ2-3; v_gene: TRBV4-1; abundance: once; d_gene: .; CDR3nt: TGCGCCAGCAGCCAAGATTGGGACACTCAGAGGACAGATACGCAGTATTTT; CDR3aa: CASSQDWDTQRTDTQYF
j_gene: TRBJ2-4; v_gene: TRBV7-2; abundance: .; d_gene: .; CDR3nt: TGTGCCAGCACCACGGAAGGGGGGCGGTACTTC; CDR3aa: CASTTEGGRYF